Described below is a single T cell receptor (beta chain) sequence and its context. No cognate antigen has been identified for it. No base qualities exist here, and no much larger clone lies one base off it. V is trimmed back by 5 bases and J by 0 bases, and the junction contains 6 bases that no gene match accounts for. CDR1 and CDR2, per the germline V gene, are KGHDR and SFDVKD. Including the terminal cysteine and phenylalanine, the CDR3 comprises 16 residues. Only CDR3 DNA remains: 48 bases, in frame from the first base. TCRbeta CDR3 regions were amplified from genomic DNA using the immunoSEQ Assay, a bias-controlled multiplex PCR. The original pipeline was this. The number of nucleated cells in each sample was estimated by amplification of reference gene primers within the assay. To quantify the absolute abundance of each unique TCRbeta CDR3 rearrangement, sequence reads were collapsed and filtered. For each sample, productive Simpson clonality was calculated as the square root of Simpson's diversity index over productive rearrangements. Sourced from immuneACCESS, this table was stored by TCRdb with only in-frame sequences that have V and J called. A share of the clones is absent; for the studies checked, an unresolved V gene accounts for under half, and the remainder has no known explanation. That table gives V, J and clone size, and the DNA gave D and trimming. For this sample there are around 250,000 clones; just over 85% appear just once. Of the sample, 15% falls within the top ten clones.

The sample originates from a study of blood T cell repertoires in COVID-19 (dated by TCRdb to the early 2020s). For the study in its entirety: Samples covering the acute and convalescent phases of COVID-19 were provided by collaborators in the United States, Italy and Spain. The sample metadata nearly always contained a de-identified subject ID, COVID-19 status, age in years and sex. Deeply sampled blood TCRbeta repertoires from subjects exposed to, actively infected with, or recovered from COVID-19 were included in the dataset. The prospective study material was composed of cDNA or gDNA derived from T cells, B-cell-depleted T cells, or PBMCs. Where HLA class I and class II types were available, the types were taken from metadata supplied by the sample provider, not from assay-based typing. Samples came from the ongoing ImmuneRACE study (first 160 participants) plus 1,254 subjects from 6 global collaborators. The repertoires were released in a freely available public database intended as a resource for research on the immune response to SARS-CoV-2. General findings and caveats noted by the study authors: The amount of clinical and demographic metadata varied by source and participant and was provided uncurated.

In the prospective study, participants were roughly 18 to 100 years old, resided in fewer than 25 geographic areas of the United States, and were enrolled through a virtual design. In the prospective study, participants were assigned to cohorts based on the clinical history participants reported in a screening survey and a study questionnaire. Recovered participants in ImmuneRACE Cohort 3 were defined as having two consecutive negative NP/OP PCR tests, clearance from a healthcare professional, or resolution of symptoms. Each participant in the prospective study had whole blood, serum and a nasopharyngeal or oropharyngeal swab collected by mobile phlebotomists. Participants in the prospective study had the option to provide additional blood draws and questionnaires over a roughly 2-month period. Prospective study blood samples were shipped either frozen or at room temperature before DNA extraction.

The clonotype comes from a man between 18 and 29 years old who had recovered from COVID-19. Sequencing used PBMCs or T cells enriched from blood (not recorded which). The V and J genes are TRBV24-1 and TRBJ2-3, and TRBD2 aligns with 8 junction nucleotides. The nucleotide sequence reads TGTGCCACCAGTGCCCTCGCTAGCGGGAGCACAGATACGCAGTATTTT. Translated, this gives CATSALASGSTDTQYF.